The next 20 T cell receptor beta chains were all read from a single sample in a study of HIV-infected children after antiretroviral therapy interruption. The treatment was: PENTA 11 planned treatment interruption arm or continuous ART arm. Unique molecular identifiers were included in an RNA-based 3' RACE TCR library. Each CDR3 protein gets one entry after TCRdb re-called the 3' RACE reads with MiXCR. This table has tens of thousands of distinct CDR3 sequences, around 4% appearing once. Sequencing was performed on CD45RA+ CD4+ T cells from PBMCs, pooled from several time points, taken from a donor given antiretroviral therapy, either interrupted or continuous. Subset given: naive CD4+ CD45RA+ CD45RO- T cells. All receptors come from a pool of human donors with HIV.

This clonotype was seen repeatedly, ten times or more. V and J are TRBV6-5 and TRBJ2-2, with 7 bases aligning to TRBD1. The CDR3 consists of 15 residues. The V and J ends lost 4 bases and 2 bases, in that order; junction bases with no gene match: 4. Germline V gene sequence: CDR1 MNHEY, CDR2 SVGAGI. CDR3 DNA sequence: TGTGCCAGCAGTTCTCGGGACAGAAACACCGGGGAGCTGTTTTTT. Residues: CASSSRDRNTGELFF.

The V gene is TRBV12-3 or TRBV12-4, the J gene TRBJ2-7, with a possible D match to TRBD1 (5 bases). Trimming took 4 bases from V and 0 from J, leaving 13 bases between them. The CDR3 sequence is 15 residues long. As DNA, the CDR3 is TGTGCCAGCAGTTCCGGTGGGGCCCTCTCCTACGAGCAGTACTTC. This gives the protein CASSSGGALSYEQYF.

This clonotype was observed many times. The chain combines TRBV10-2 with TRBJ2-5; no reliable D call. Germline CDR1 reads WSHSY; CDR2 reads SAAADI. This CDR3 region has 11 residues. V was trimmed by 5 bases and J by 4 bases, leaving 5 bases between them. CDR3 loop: CASSFSETQYF. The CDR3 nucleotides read TGCGCCAGCAGTTTTTCAGAGACCCAGTACTTC.

The CDR3 coding sequence is TGTGCCAGCAGCCCGCTTGGAAGGGCCAGCTCCTACGAGCAGTACTTC. Its translation is CASSPLGRASSYEQYF. V is TRBV2 and J is TRBJ2-7; D uncertain. Trimming cost V 6 bases and J 0 bases, with 18 bases left between them. CDR1 is SNHLY, CDR2 FYNNEI, per germline. This CDR3 has 16 amino acids.

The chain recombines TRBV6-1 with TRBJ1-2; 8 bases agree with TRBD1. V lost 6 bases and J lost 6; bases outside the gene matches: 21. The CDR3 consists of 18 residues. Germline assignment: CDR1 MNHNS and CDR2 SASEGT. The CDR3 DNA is TGTGCCAGCAGCCCACATGTCAGACAGGGGCAAAACGAAAATGGCTACACCTTC. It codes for CASSPHVRQGQNENGYTF.

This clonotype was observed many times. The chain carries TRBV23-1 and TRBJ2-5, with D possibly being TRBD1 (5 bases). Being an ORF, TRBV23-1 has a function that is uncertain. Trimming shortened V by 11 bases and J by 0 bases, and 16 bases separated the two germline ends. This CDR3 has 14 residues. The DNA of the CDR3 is TGCGCCGTCGCAGGGTCCCACTACCAAGAGACCCAGTACTTC. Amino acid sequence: CAVAGSHYQETQYF.

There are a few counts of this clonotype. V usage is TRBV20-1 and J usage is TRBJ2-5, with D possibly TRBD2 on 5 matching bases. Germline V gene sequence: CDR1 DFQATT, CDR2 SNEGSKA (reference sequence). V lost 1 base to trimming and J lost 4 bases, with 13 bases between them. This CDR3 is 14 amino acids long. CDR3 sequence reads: CSARGPPEGETQYF. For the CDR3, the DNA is TGCAGTGCTAGAGGGCCCCCCGAGGGAGAGACCCAGTACTTC.

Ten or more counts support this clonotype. In DNA form, the CDR3 reads TGTGCCATCAGTGAGTCAGTGACAGGCCTTAGCTCCTACAATGAGCAGTTCTTC. It specifies CAISESVTGLSSYNEQFF. The rearrangement links TRBV10-3 to TRBJ2-1, with D perhaps matching TRBD1 (6 bases). In germline, CDR1 is ENHRY, CDR2 SYGVKD. The CDR3 spans 18 residues. V lost 0 bases to trimming and J lost 0 bases, with 15 bases between them.

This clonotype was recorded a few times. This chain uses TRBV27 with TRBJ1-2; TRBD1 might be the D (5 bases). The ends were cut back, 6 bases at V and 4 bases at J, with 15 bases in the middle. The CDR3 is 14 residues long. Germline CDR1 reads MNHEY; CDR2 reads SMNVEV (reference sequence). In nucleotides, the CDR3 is TGTGCCAGCAGCCCCCGGGGGGGAGTCTATGGCTACACCTTC. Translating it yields CASSPRGGVYGYTF.

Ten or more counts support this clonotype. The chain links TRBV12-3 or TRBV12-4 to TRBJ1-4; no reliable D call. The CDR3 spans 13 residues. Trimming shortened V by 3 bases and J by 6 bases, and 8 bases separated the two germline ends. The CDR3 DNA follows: TGTGCCAGCAGTTTTGGGTCTTATGAAAAACTGTTTTTT. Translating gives CASSFGSYEKLFF.

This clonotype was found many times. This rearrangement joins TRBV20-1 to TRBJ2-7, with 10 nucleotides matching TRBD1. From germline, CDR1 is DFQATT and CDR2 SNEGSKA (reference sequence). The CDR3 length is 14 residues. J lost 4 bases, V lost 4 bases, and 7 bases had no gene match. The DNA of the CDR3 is TGCAGTGCTAAAGCCGGGACAGGGGATTACGAGCAGTACTTC. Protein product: CSAKAGTGDYEQYF.

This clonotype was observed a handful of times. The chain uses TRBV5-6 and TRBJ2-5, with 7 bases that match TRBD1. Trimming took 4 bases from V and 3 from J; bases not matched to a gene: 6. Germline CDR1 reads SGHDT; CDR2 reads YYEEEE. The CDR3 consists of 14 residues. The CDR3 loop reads CASSARDREETQYF. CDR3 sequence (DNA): TGTGCCAGCAGCGCCCGGGACAGAGAAGAGACCCAGTACTTC.

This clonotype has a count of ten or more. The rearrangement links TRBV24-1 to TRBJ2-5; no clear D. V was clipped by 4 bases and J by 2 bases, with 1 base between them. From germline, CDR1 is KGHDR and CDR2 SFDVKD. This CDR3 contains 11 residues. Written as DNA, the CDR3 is TGTGCCACCAGTGAGCAAGAGACCCAGTACTTC. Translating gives CATSEQETQYF.

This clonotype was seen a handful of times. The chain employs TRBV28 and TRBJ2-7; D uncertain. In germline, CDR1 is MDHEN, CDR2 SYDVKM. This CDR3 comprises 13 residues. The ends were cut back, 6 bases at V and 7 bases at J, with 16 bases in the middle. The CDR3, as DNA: TGTGCCAGCAGCCCCCAAGATCTAGGGGAGCAGTACTTC. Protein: CASSPQDLGEQYF.

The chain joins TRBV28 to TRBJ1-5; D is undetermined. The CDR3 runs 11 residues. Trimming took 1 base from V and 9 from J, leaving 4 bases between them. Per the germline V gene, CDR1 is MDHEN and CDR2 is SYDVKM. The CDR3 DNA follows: TGTGCCAGCAGTTTATCGGGGCCCCAGCATTTT. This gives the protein CASSLSGPQHF.

This CDR3 reads CSVRDLNTEAFF. The CDR3 DNA sequence: TGCAGCGTCAGGGATCTGAACACTGAAGCTTTCTTT. The V call is TRBV29-1, the J call TRBJ1-1, with D maybe TRBD1 (5 bases). V lost 6 bases to trimming and J lost 0 bases, with 8 bases between them. The CDR3 runs 12 residues. The germline V gene has CDR1 SQVTM and CDR2 ANQGSEA.

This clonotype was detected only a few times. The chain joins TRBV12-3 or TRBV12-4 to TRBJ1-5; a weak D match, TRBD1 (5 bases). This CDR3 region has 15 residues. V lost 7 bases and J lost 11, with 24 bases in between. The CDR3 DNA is TGTGCCAGCAACAGGAATCAGGGTCCGAGTGGGACCCAGCATTTT. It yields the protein CASNRNQGPSGTQHF.

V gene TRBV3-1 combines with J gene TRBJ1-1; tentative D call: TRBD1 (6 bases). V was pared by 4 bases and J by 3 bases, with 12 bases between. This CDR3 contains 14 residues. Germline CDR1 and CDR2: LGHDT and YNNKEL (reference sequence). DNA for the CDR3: TGTGCCAGCAGCCTCAGGGGTTGGGACACTGAAGCTTTCTTT. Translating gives CASSLRGWDTEAFF. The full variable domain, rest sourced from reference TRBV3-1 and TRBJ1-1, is DTAVSQTPKYLVTQMGNDKSIKCEQNLGHDTMYWYKQDSKKFLKIMFSYNNKELIINETVPNRFSPKSPDKAHLNLHINSLELGDSAVYFCASSLRGWDTEAFFGQGTRLTVV.

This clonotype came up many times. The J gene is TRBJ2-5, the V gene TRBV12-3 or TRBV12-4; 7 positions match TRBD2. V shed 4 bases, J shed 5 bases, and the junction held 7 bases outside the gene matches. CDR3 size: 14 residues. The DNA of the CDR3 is TGTGCCAGCAGTTGGAGCGGGAATTTGGAGACCCAGTACTTC. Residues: CASSWSGNLETQYF.

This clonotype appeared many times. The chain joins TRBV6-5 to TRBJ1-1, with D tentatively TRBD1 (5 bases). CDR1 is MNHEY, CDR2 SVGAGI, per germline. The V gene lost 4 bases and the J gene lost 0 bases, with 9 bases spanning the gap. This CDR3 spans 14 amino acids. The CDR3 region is CASSSGHLNTEAFF. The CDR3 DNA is TGTGCCAGCAGTTCTGGACACCTGAACACTGAAGCTTTCTTT.